One sample yielded the 20 T cell receptor beta chains listed below, sequenced in a study of OX40 agonist ivuxolimab in advanced cancers. The data were produced by immunoSEQ multiplex PCR, yet TCRdb's version contains in-frame clones alone and is incomplete. The sample lists about 82,000 clones; about 82% were seen once. Here the sequenced sample was CD4+ or CD8+ T cells sorted from blood, taken in a trial of the OX40 agonist ivuxolimab. The source of these receptors is an adult with an advanced solid tumor such as melanoma, head and neck, liver or kidney cancer.

This chain joins TRBV5-1 and TRBJ2-7, with 9 bases aligning to TRBD1. The CDR3 is 15 amino acids. The germline V gene encodes CDR1 SGHRS and CDR2 YFSETQ. With V trimmed by 4 bases and J by 2 bases, 7 bases remained unmatched. This CDR3 reads CASSQSGTGTYEQYF. CDR3 nucleotide sequence: TGCGCCAGCAGCCAGTCCGGGACAGGGACCTACGAGCAGTACTTC.

V and J are TRBV27 and TRBJ1-4, with D hard to call. CDR1 and CDR2 from the germline V gene are MNHEY and SMNVEV (reference sequence). V was trimmed by 0 bases and J by 13 bases, leaving 18 bases between them. The CDR3 covers 15 residues. The CDR3 here is CASSLSRAPIERLFF. CDR3 nucleotides: TGTGCCAGCAGTTTATCGAGGGCGCCGATAGAGAGACTGTTTTTT.

The CDR3 region is CASSYRAGGANTGELFF. The DNA of the CDR3 is TGTGCCAGCAGTTATCGGGCAGGGGGCGCGAACACCGGGGAGCTGTTTTTT. The chain links TRBV27 to TRBJ2-2; TRBD1 matches at 8 bases. Germline assignment: CDR1 MNHEY and CDR2 SMNVEV (reference sequence). Losses at the gene ends were 4 bases for V and 0 bases for J; bases not matched to a gene: 7. The CDR3 totals 17 residues.

J is TRBJ1-1 and V is TRBV30; 7 nucleotides align to TRBD1. This CDR3 has 13 residues. CDR1 GTSNPN and CDR2 SVGIG come from the germline V gene (reference sequence). V lost 2 bases and J lost 9; bases outside the gene matches: 9. CDR3 nucleotide sequence: TGTGCCTGGAGTCACACAGGGGTCCTCCAAGCTTTCTTT. It encodes CAWSHTGVLQAFF.

The chain joins TRBV11-2 to TRBJ2-7, with TRBD2 matching 7 bases. Germline trimming cut 5 bases from V and 5 bases from J; bases unmatched to any gene: 12. This CDR3 contains 15 residues. CDR1 is SGHAT and CDR2 is FQNNGV in the germline V gene. For the CDR3, the DNA is TGTGCCAGCAGCGCGGGGGATGGCGGGTTCAACGAGCAGTACTTC. This sequence encodes CASSAGDGGFNEQYF.

This clone appeared a single time. The chain joins TRBV2 to TRBJ2-7; D uncertain. In germline, CDR1 is SNHLY, CDR2 FYNNEI. CDR3 size: 13 residues. V gave up 1 base and J gave up 7 bases, with 11 bases separating them. The CDR3 DNA follows: TGTGCCAGCAGTGAAGAGCTCCCCCGAGAGCAGTACTTC. This gives the protein CASSEELPREQYF.

The table lists this clone with a count of one. The chain joins TRBV7-2 to TRBJ1-1; the D gene is possibly TRBD1 (5 bases). The V end was cut by 6 bases, the J end by 3 bases, with 11 bases between. The CDR3 extends over 13 amino acids. The germline V gene has CDR1 SGHTA and CDR2 FQGNSA. The CDR3 reads CASSQQVYTEAFF. The CDR3 DNA follows: TGTGCCAGCAGTCAACAGGTTTACACTGAAGCTTTCTTT.

The chain employs TRBV7-2 and TRBJ2-1, with D unclear. The germline gives CDR1 SGHTA, CDR2 FQGNSA. CDR3 size: 12 residues. The V and J ends lost 1 base and 9 bases respectively, with 7 bases between them. Here the CDR3 reads CASSLDWSEQFF. CDR3 DNA: TGTGCCAGCAGCTTAGACTGGTCTGAGCAGTTCTTC.

This chain joins TRBV6-6 and TRBJ2-3, with 7 bases lining up with TRBD1. The trim removed 6 bases at V and 3 bases at J, leaving 6 bases unmatched. Germline CDR1 and CDR2: MNHNY and SVGAGI (reference sequence). The CDR3 is 14 residues long. The CDR3: CASRRQGRTDTQYF. CDR3 coding DNA: TGTGCCAGCAGGCGACAGGGACGTACAGATACGCAGTATTTT.

The chain couples TRBV18 to TRBJ2-1; D uncertain. The CDR3 is 13 amino acids. Trimming left V 4 bases short and J 1 base short, with 5 bases between. The V gene's germline CDR1 is KGHSH and CDR2 LQKENI. The CDR3 DNA follows: TGTGCCAGCTCACTGGGATCCTACAATGAGCAGTTCTTC. Protein product: CASSLGSYNEQFF.

The genes are TRBV20-1 and TRBJ1-2; D not resolved. CDR3 length: 11 amino acids. V was trimmed by 3 bases and J by 1 base, leaving 3 bases between them. Germline loops: CDR1 DFQATT, CDR2 SNEGSKA (reference sequence). The CDR3 coding sequence is TGCAGTGCTAGGGTTAACTATGGCTACACCTTC. Translation: CSARVNYGYTF.

The chain links TRBV2 to TRBJ1-1; no clear D gene. Germline values: CDR1 SNHLY, CDR2 FYNNEI. Trimming removed 0 bases at V and 7 bases at J, with 12 bases between. The CDR3 extends over 14 amino acids. CDR3 residues: CASSEAPGSNEAFF. The CDR3 DNA sequence: TGTGCCAGCAGTGAAGCGCCGGGGTCCAATGAAGCTTTCTTT. The full variable domain, its missing parts supplied by reference TRBV2 and TRBJ1-1, is EPEVTQTPSHQVTQMGQEVILRCVPISNHLYFYWYRQILGQKVEFLVSFYNNEISEKSEIFDDQFSVERPDGSNFTLKIRSTKLEDSAMYFCASSEAPGSNEAFFGQGTRLTVV.

V gene TRBV5-1 combines with J gene TRBJ2-7; D possibly corresponds to TRBD1 (6 bases). V was cut by 0 bases and J by 1 base, with 11 bases left in between. The CDR3 contains 15 residues. Germline V gene sequence: CDR1 SGHRS, CDR2 YFSETQ. CDR3 DNA sequence: TGCGCCAGCAGCTTGGCCCCAGGGGCATCCTACGAGCAGTACTTC. This codes for CASSLAPGASYEQYF.

The chain has TRBV6-5 and TRBJ1-4, with D unresolved. CDR1 and CDR2 from the germline V gene are MNHEY and SVGAGI. The V gene lost 4 bases and the J gene lost 3 bases, with 15 bases spanning the gap. The CDR3 is 16 residues long. This CDR3 is CASSSSPGTPNEKLFF. For the CDR3, the DNA is TGTGCCAGCAGTTCTTCACCAGGAACTCCTAATGAAAAACTGTTTTTT.

V gene TRBV6-5 combines with J gene TRBJ1-1; a weak D match, TRBD1 (6 bases). Germline values: CDR1 MNHEY, CDR2 SVGAGI. V was trimmed by 0 bases and J by 4 bases, leaving 12 bases between them. The CDR3 contains 15 residues. This chain's CDR3 is CASSYSGGVGTEAFF. The CDR3 DNA is TGTGCCAGCAGTTACTCAGGGGGGGTGGGCACTGAAGCTTTCTTT.

This clone was found a few times. The genes are TRBV2 and TRBJ2-2; TRBD2 matches 8 bases. The V gene end was trimmed by 3 bases and the J gene end by 4 bases; junction bases not matched to a gene: 4. CDR1 is SNHLY and CDR2 is FYNNEI in the germline V gene. This CDR3 contains 15 residues. This CDR3 reads CASSDRGGSTGELFF. DNA of the CDR3: TGTGCCAGCAGTGATCGCGGGGGGTCCACCGGGGAGCTGTTTTTT. The entire variable domain, with the rest obtained from reference TRBV2 and TRBJ2-2, is as follows: EPEVTQTPSHQVTQMGQEVILRCVPISNHLYFYWYRQILGQKVEFLVSFYNNEISEKSEIFDDQFSVERPDGSNFTLKIRSTKLEDSAMYFCASSDRGGSTGELFFGEGSRLTVL.

The chain recombines TRBV9 with TRBJ2-1; 7 nucleotides match TRBD1. Trimming took 0 bases from V and 9 from J; bases not matched to a gene: 12. The germline V gene encodes CDR1 SGDLS and CDR2 YYNGEE. This CDR3 comprises 16 residues. This CDR3 is CASSVGGQQFGSEQFF. In DNA, the CDR3 is TGTGCCAGCAGCGTAGGGGGACAGCAATTTGGGAGTGAGCAGTTCTTC.

V and J are TRBV6-1 and TRBJ1-4; 9 bases match TRBD1. The J segment lost 8 bases and the V segment lost 6 bases, leaving 10 bases of the junction unmatched. The CDR3 extends over 15 amino acids. Germline V CDR1 and CDR2: MNHNS, SASEGT. In DNA, the CDR3 is TGTGCCAGCAGCCCCCGGGGGACAGGGAACGAAAAACTGTTTTTT. Residues: CASSPRGTGNEKLFF.

The chain combines TRBV19 with TRBJ1-1, with a tentative D call TRBD1 (5 bases). Germline V gene sequence: CDR1 LNHDA, CDR2 SQIVND (reference sequence). The CDR3 is 14 residues long. V shed 6 bases and J shed 1 base, with 12 bases lying between them. Here the CDR3 reads CASRIITGNTEAFF. The CDR3 bases are TGTGCCAGTAGAATAATTACAGGGAACACTGAAGCTTTCTTT.

The chain couples TRBV4-3 to TRBJ2-7; no reliable D call. Trimming removed 3 bases from V and 2 bases from J, with 14 bases in between. Germline values: CDR1 LGHNA, CDR2 YSLEER. The CDR3 contains 15 residues. The CDR3 nucleotides are TGCGCCAGCAGCCAGGTTGTCGCCGCCGCCTACGAGCAGTACTTC. This sequence encodes CASSQVVAAAYEQYF.